One sample yielded the 13 T cell receptor beta chains listed below, sequenced in a study of blood T cell repertoires in COVID-19. TCRdb's copy holds only in-frame clones and misses some; the assay was immunoSEQ multiplex PCR. The table shows around 360,000 clones, with approximately 89% occurring only once. Material: peripheral blood. These receptors originate from a woman younger than 45 with COVID-19, enrolled during active disease.

The gene calls are TRBV6-6 and TRBJ2-2, with 13 bases identical to TRBD2. This CDR3 comprises 17 residues. Germline V gene data show CDR1 as MNHNY and CDR2 as SVGAGI (reference sequence). Losses at the gene ends were 5 bases for V and 6 bases for J; bases not matched to a gene: 9. Written as DNA, the CDR3 is TGTGCCAGCAGTCCCCCCACTAGCGGGAGGGGCTCCGGGGAGCTGTTTTTT. It yields the protein CASSPPTSGRGSGELFF.

The chain has TRBV18 and TRBJ2-2, with D tentatively TRBD1 (6 bases). The CDR3 spans 14 residues. The V gene lost 2 bases and the J gene lost 6 bases, with 10 bases spanning the gap. Germline CDR1 reads KGHSH; CDR2 reads LQKENI. CDR3 in DNA: TGTGCCAGCTCACCAGACAGGACAGCCGGGGAGCTGTTTTTT. Amino acid sequence: CASSPDRTAGELFF.

This rearrangement joins TRBV30 to TRBJ2-7; TRBD1 matches 9 bases. The trim removed 0 bases at V and 6 bases at J, leaving 9 bases unmatched. Germline assignment: CDR1 GTSNPN and CDR2 SVGIG (reference sequence). CDR3 length: 15 amino acids. CDR3 coding DNA: TGTGCCTGGAGTGTACAGGGGACAGGGACTACCGAGCAGTACTTC. It translates to CAWSVQGTGTTEQYF.

The CDR3 sequence is CASSIGVAGEGFNEQFF. The CDR3 DNA sequence: TGTGCCAGTAGTATAGGGGTAGCGGGAGAGGGATTCAATGAGCAGTTCTTC. The chain carries TRBV19 and TRBJ2-1, with 9 bases identical to TRBD2. This CDR3 contains 17 residues. The trim removed 1 base at V and 6 bases at J, leaving 10 bases unmatched. Germline V CDR1 and CDR2: LNHDA, SQIVND (reference sequence).

This chain uses TRBV4-2 with TRBJ2-7, with a tentative D call TRBD1 (6 bases). Deletions cut 1 base from V and 6 bases from J, with 16 bases between. The CDR3 is 15 residues long. CDR1 and CDR2 from the germline V gene are LGHNA and YNFKEQ. CDR3 in amino acids: CASSQAQGIIVEQYF. CDR3 sequence (DNA): TGTGCCAGCAGCCAAGCACAGGGAATTATCGTCGAGCAGTACTTC.

The chain uses TRBV7-3 and TRBJ2-2, with 8 bases that match TRBD1. The J segment lost 6 bases and the V segment lost 5 bases, leaving 2 bases of the junction unmatched. Germline assignment: CDR1 SGHTA and CDR2 FQGTGA. The CDR3 runs 13 residues. The chain's CDR3 is CASSQQGAGELFF. The CDR3 DNA follows: TGTGCCAGCAGCCAACAGGGGGCCGGGGAGCTGTTTTTT.

The V call is TRBV28, the J call TRBJ2-1; 11 bases are shared with TRBD2. Germline V gene sequence: CDR1 MDHEN, CDR2 SYDVKM. The V gene end was trimmed by 6 bases and the J gene end by 9 bases; junction bases not matched to a gene: 10. There are 15 residues in the CDR3. CDR3: CASRSVAGGRGEQFF. The DNA for the CDR3 is TGTGCCAGCAGGTCCGTAGCGGGAGGGAGGGGTGAGCAGTTCTTC.

The gene calls are TRBV6-1 and TRBJ2-4, with D unclear. With 3 bases removed from V and 0 bases from J, the gap between germline ends came to 12 bases. The CDR3 covers 16 residues. Germline loops: CDR1 MNHNS, CDR2 SASEGT. CDR3: CASSDWQFLAKNIQYF. The CDR3 DNA sequence: TGTGCCAGCAGTGATTGGCAGTTTCTAGCCAAAAACATTCAGTACTTC.

V usage is TRBV29-1 and J usage is TRBJ2-3; the match to TRBD1 covers 7 bases. Per germline, CDR1 SQVTM and CDR2 ANQGSEA. The CDR3 is 14 residues long. V shed 4 bases, J shed 0 bases, and the junction held 4 bases outside the gene matches. CDR3 DNA sequence: TGCAGCGTTGTAGGGACAGATAGCACAGATACGCAGTATTTT. Translation: CSVVGTDSTDTQYF.

V and J are TRBV7-9 and TRBJ2-5, with a tentative D call TRBD1 (6 bases). The germline gives CDR1 SEHNR, CDR2 FQNEAQ (reference sequence). The CDR3 has 14 residues. The V end was cut by 2 bases, the J end by 2 bases, with 9 bases between. CDR3 DNA: TGTGCCAGCAGCTTACGGACAGAACAAGAGACCCAGTACTTC. Amino acids: CASSLRTEQETQYF.

V is TRBV30 and J is TRBJ2-1; 7 bases are shared with TRBD2. With 2 bases clipped from V and 7 bases from J, the junction kept 11 bases outside the gene matches. This CDR3 has 15 residues. Germline values: CDR1 GTSNPN, CDR2 SVGIG (reference sequence). CDR3 in amino acids: CAWSPPGGIRNEQFF. In nucleotides, the CDR3 is TGTGCCTGGAGTCCTCCGGGGGGAATTAGAAATGAGCAGTTCTTC.

This clone was observed a single time. V is TRBV5-6 and J is TRBJ2-1; the match to TRBD2 covers 11 bases. From germline, CDR1 is SGHDT and CDR2 YYEEEE. This CDR3 has 13 residues. V shed 2 bases, J shed 9 bases, and the junction held 1 base outside the gene matches. The CDR3 protein is CASSFLAGGEQFF. The CDR3 DNA reads as TGTGCCAGCAGCTTTCTAGCGGGAGGTGAGCAGTTCTTC.

The V gene is TRBV5-5, the J gene TRBJ2-1, with 13 bases lining up with TRBD2. Germline V gene sequence: CDR1 SGHKS, CDR2 YYEKEE (reference sequence). The trim removed 4 bases at V and 10 bases at J, leaving 11 bases unmatched. The CDR3 is made up of 16 amino acids. CDR3 coding DNA: TGTGCCAGCAGCCCGACCGGGACTAGCGGGATATGGGAGCAGTTCTTC. The encoded protein is CASSPTGTSGIWEQFF.